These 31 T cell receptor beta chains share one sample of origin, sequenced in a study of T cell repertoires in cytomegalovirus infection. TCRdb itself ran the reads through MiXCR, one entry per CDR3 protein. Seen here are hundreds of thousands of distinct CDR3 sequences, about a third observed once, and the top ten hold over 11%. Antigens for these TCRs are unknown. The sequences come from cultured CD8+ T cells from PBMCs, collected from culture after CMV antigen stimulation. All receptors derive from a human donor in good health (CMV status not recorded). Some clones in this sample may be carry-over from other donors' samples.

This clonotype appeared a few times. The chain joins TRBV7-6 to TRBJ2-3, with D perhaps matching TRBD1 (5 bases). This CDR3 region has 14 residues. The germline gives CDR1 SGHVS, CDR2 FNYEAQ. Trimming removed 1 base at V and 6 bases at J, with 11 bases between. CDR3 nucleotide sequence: TGTGCCAGCAGCTTAGAAGGGGAAGTGGATACGCAGTATTTT. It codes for CASSLEGEVDTQYF. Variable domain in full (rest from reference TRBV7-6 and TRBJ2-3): GAGVSQSPRYKVTKRGQDVALRCDPISGHVSLYWYRQALGQGPEFLTYFNYEAQQDKSGLPNDRFSAERPEGSISTLTIQRTEQRDSAMYRCASSLEGEVDTQYFGPGTRLTVL.

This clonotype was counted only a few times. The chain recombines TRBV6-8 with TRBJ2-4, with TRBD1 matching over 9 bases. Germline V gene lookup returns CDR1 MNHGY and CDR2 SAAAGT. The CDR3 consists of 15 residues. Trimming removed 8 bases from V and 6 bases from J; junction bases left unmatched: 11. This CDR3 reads CASATYRGPSNIQYF. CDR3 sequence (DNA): TGTGCCAGCGCGACCTACAGGGGGCCTTCAAACATTCAGTACTTC.

CDR3 loop: CASSFGFYEQYF. The CDR3 DNA follows: TGTGCCAGCAGTTTTGGGTTCTACGAGCAGTACTTC. The chain employs TRBV12-3 or TRBV12-4 and TRBJ2-7; D gene unclear. Trimming took off 3 bases at V and 3 bases at J, with 6 bases between the two ends. CDR3 length: 12 amino acids.

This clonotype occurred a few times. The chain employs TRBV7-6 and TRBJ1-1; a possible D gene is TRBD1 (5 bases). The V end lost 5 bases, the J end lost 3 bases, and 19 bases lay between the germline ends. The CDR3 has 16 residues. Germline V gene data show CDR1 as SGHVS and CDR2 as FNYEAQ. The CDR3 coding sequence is TGTGCCAGCAGCCCTACGGGGGTCCAAGTTTACACTGAAGCTTTCTTT. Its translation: CASSPTGVQVYTEAFF.

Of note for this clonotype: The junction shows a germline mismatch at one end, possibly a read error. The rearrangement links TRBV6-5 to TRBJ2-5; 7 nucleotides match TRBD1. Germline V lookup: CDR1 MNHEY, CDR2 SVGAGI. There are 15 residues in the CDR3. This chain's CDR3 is CASSYSDRTQEIQYF. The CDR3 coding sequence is TGTGCCAGCAGTTATTCGGACAGGACCCAAGAGATCCAGTACTTC.

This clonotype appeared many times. The CDR3 spells CASSFTTSGASYEQYF. As DNA, the CDR3 is TGTGCCAGCAGCTTCACGACTAGCGGGGCCTCCTACGAGCAGTACTTC. This sequence joins TRBV7-9 and TRBJ2-7, with 11 positions matching TRBD2. Germline V gene sequence: CDR1 SEHNR, CDR2 FQNEAQ (reference sequence). The CDR3 is 16 residues long. Germline trimming cut 3 bases from V and 0 bases from J; bases unmatched to any gene: 4.

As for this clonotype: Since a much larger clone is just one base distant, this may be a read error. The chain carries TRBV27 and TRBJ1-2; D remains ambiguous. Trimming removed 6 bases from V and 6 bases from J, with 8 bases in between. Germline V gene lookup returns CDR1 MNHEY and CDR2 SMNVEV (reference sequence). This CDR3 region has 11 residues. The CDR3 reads CASRPQDGYTF. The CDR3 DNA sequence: TGTGCCAGCAGACCCCAGGATGGCTACACCTTC.

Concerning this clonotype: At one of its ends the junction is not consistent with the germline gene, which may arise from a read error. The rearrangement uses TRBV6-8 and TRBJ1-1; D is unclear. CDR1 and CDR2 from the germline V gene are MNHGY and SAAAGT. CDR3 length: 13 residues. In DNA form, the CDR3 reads TGTACCAGCAGTTACGCGGGTTCCCCTGAAGCTTTCTTT. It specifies CTSSYAGSPEAFF.

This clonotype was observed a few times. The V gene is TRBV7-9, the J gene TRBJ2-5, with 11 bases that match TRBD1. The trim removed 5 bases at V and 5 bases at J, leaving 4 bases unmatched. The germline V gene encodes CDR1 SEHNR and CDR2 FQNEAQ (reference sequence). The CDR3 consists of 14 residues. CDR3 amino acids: CASSRDRGLETQYF. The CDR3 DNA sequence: TGTGCCAGCAGCCGGGACAGGGGGTTGGAGACCCAGTACTTC. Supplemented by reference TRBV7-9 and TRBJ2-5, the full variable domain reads DTGVSQNPRHKITKRGQNVTFRCDPISEHNRLYWYRQTLGQGPEFLTYFQNEAQLEKSRLLSDRFSAERPKGSFSTLEIQRTEQGDSAMYLCASSRDRGLETQYFGPGTRLLVL.

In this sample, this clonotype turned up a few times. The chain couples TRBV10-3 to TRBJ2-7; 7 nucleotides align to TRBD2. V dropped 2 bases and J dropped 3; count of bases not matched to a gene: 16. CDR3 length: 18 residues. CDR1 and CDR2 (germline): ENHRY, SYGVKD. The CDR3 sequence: CAISEGRRGRDPRYEQYF. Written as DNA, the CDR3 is TGTGCCATCAGTGAGGGACGACGAGGGAGGGACCCCCGCTACGAGCAGTACTTC.

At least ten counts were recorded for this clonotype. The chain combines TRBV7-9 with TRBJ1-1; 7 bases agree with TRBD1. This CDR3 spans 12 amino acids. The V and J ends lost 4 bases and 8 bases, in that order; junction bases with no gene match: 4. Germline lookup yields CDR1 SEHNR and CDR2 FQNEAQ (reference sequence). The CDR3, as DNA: TGTGCCAGCAGCTCGACAGGGTTCGAAGCTTTCTTT. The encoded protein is CASSSTGFEAFF.

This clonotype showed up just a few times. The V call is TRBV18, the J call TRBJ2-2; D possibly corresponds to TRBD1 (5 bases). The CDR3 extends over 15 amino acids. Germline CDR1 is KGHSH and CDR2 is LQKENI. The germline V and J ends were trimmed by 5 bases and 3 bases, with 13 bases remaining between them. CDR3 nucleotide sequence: TGTGCCAGCTCATACGGACACGGGTACACCGGGGAGCTGTTTTTT. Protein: CASSYGHGYTGELFF.

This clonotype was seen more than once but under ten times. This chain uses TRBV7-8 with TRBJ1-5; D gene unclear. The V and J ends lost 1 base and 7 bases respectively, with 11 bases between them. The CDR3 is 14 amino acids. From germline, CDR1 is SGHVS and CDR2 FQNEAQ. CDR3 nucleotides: TGTGCCAGCAGCTTAGTAGCAGGAGGGCAGCCCCAGCATTTT. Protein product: CASSLVAGGQPQHF.

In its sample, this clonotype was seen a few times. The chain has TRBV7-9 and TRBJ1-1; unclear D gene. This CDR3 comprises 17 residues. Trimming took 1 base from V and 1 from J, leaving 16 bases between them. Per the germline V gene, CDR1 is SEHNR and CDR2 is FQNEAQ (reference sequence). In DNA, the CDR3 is TGTGCCAGCAGCTTAGTCGTTAGAACAGCAAGGAACACTGAAGCTTTCTTT. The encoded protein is CASSLVVRTARNTEAFF.

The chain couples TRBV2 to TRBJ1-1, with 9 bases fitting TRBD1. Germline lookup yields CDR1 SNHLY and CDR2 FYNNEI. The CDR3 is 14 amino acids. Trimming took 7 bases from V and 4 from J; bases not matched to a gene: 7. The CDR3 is CASTMTGGFTEAFF. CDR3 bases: TGTGCCAGCACTATGACAGGGGGGTTCACTGAAGCTTTCTTT.

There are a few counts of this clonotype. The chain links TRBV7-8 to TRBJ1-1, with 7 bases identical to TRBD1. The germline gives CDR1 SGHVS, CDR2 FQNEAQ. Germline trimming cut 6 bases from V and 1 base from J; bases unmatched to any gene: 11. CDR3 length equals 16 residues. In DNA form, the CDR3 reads TGTGCCAGCAGGGAGACAGGGACCGGGGGGAACACTGAAGCTTTCTTT. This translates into CASRETGTGGNTEAFF.

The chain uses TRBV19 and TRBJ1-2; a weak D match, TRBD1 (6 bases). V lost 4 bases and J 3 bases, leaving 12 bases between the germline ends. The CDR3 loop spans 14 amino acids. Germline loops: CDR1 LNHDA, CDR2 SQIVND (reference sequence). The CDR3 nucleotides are TGTGCCAGTAGTACCAGGGGAGGATACTATGGCTACACCTTC. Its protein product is CASSTRGGYYGYTF.

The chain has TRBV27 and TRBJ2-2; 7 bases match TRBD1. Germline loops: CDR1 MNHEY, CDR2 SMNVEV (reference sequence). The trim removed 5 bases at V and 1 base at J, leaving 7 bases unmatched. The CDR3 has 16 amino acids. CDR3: CASSPRTGWNTGELFF. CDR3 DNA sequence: TGTGCCAGCAGTCCAAGGACAGGTTGGAACACCGGGGAGCTGTTTTTT.

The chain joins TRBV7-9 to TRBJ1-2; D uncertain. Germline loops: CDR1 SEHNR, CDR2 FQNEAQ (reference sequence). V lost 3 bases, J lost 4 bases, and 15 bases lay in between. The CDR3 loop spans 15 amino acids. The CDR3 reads CASSFEEPYLYGYTF. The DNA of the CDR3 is TGTGCCAGCAGCTTCGAAGAGCCTTACCTCTATGGCTACACCTTC.

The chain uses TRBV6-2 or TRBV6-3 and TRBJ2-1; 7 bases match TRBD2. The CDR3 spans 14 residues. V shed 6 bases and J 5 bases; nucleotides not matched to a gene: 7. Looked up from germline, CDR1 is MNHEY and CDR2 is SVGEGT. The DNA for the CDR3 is TGTGCCAGCAGAGGGGCTAGCGGTGACAATGAGCAGTTCTTC. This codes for CASRGASGDNEQFF.

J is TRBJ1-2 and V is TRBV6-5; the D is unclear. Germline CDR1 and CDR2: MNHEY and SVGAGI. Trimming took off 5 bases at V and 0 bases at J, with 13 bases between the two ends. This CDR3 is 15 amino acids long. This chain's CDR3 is CASSVRRTTNYGYTF. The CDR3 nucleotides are TGTGCCAGCAGTGTACGACGGACTACTAACTATGGCTACACCTTC.

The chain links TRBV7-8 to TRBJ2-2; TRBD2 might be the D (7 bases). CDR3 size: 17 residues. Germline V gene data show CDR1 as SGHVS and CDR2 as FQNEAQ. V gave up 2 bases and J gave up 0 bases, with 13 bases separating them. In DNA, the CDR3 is TGTGCCAGCAGCTTAAATCGGGGGGCTGCGAACACCGGGGAGCTGTTTTTT. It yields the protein CASSLNRGAANTGELFF.

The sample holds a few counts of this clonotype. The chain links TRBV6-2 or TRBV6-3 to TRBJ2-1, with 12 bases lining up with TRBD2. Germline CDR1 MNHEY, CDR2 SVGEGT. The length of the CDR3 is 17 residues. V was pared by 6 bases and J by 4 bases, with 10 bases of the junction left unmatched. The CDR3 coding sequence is TGTGCCAGCAGGCCTTTAGGACTAGCGGGGAATTACAATGAGCAGTTCTTC. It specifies CASRPLGLAGNYNEQFF.

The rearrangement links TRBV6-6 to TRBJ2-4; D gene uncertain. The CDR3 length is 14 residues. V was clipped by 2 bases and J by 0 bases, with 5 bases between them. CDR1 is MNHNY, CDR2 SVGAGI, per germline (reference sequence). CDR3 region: CASSYTIAKNIQYF. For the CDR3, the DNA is TGTGCCAGCAGTTACACAATAGCCAAAAACATTCAGTACTTC.

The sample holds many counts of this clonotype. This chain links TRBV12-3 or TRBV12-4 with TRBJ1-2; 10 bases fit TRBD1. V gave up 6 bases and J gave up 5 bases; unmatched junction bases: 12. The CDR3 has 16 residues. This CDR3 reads CASSLNLGTGEYGYTF. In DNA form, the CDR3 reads TGTGCCAGCAGCCTAAATCTCGGGACAGGGGAGTATGGCTACACCTTC.

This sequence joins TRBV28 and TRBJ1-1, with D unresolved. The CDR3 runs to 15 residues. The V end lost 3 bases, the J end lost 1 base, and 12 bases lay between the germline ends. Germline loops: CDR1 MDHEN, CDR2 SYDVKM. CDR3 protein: CASSFGPRKNTEAFF. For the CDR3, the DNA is TGTGCCAGCAGTTTTGGTCCACGGAAGAACACTGAAGCTTTCTTT.

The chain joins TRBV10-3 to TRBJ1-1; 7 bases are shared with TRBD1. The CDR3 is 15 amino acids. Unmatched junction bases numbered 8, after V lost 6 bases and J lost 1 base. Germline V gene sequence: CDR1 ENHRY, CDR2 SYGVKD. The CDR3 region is CAISLDRVGNTEAFF. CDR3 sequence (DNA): TGTGCCATCAGCCTCGACAGGGTTGGGAACACTGAAGCTTTCTTT.

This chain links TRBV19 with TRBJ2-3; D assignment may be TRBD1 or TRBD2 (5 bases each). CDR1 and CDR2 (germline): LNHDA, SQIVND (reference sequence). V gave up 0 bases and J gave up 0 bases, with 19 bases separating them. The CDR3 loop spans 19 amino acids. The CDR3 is CASSIEGTHLGSSTDTQYF. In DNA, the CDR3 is TGTGCCAGTAGTATAGAGGGGACCCACTTGGGATCGAGCACAGATACGCAGTATTTT.

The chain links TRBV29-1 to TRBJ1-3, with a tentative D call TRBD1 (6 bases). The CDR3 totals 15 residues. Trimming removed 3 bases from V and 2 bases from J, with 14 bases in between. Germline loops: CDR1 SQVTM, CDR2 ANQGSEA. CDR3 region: CSVEQAGAPGNTIYF. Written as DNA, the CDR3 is TGCAGCGTTGAGCAAGCAGGGGCTCCTGGAAACACCATATATTTT.

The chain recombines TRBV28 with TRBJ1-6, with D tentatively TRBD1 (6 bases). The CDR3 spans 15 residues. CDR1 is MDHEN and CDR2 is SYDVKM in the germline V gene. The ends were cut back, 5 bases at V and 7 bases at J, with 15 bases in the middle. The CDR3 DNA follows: TGTGCCAGCAGTAACAGGGTAACCGCGAATTCACCCCTCCACTTT. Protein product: CASSNRVTANSPLHF. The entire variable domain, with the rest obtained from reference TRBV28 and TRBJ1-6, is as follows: DVKVTQSSRYLVKRTGEKVFLECVQDMDHENMFWYRQDPGLGLRLIYFSYDVKMKEKGDIPEGYSVSREKKERFSLILESASTNQTSMYLCASSNRVTANSPLHFGNGTRLTVT.

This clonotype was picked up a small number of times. The CDR3: CASSQGHDPNEKLFF. The CDR3 DNA follows: TGCGCCAGCAGCCAAGGACACGACCCTAATGAAAAACTGTTTTTT. The V gene is TRBV4-1, the J gene TRBJ1-4; no reliable D call. The V gene's germline CDR1 is MGHRA and CDR2 YSYEKL. The CDR3 is 15 residues long. Trimming left V 1 base short and J 3 bases short, with 9 bases between.